This T cell receptor beta chain was captured in a study of T cells after yellow fever vaccination. Whole-study context: Flow sorting relied on CD3, CD45RA, CCR7 and CD95 to obtain EM, EMRA, CM and Tscm memory subsets. The study, taken as a whole, reports: Primary-vaccination clones mostly resurfaced post-booster (roughly 97% CD4, roughly 90% CD8).

About this clonotype itself: The missing conserved phenylalanine or tryptophan at the end of this CDR3 makes a read error likely. No DNA is shown, since the ends of the CDR3 on it are uncertain; the CDR3 is the one TCRdb lists.

A universal primer site and UMIs were added as TCR cDNA was made by 5'RACE template switching. TCRdb re-derived calls from the 5' RACE reads in MiXCR, one entry per CDR3 protein. The sample lists under 40,000 distinct CDR3 sequences; approximately 6.6% were seen once. Germline V gene data show CDR1 as SQVTM and CDR2 as ANQGSEA. Termini included, the CDR3 measures 10 amino acids. Source: PBMCs, either bulk or a sorted T-cell subset (CD4+, CD8+, memory, or dextramer-sorted; not recorded which), taken on the day of the first yellow fever vaccination. The TCR was taken from a man in his late teens or twenties who received the YFV17D yellow fever vaccine. The chain uses TRBV29-1 and TRBJ1-2. This CDR3 reads CSVDSRDFLS.